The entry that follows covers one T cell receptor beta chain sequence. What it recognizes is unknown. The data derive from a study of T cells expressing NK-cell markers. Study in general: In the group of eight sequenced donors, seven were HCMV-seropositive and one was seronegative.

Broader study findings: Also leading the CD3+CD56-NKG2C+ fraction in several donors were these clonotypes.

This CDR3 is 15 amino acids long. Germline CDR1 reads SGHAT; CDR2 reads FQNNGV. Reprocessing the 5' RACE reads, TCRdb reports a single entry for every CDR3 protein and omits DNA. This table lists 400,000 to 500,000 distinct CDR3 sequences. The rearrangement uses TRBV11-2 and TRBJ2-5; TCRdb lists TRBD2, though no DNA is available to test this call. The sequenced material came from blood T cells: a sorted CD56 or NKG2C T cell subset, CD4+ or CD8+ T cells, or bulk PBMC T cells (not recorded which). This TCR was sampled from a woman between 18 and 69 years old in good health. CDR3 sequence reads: CASSRGLAAQETQYF.